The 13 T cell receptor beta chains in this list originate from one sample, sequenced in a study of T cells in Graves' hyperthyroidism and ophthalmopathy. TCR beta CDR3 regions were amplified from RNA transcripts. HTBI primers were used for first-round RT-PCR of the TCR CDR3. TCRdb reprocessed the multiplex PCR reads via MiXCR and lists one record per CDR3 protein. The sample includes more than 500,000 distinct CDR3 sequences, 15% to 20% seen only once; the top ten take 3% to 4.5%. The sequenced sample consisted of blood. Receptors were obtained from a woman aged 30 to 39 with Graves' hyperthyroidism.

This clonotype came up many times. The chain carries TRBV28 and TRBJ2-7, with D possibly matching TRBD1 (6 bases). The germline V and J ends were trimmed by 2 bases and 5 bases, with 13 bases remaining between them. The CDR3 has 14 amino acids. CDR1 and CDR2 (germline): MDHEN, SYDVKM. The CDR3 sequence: CASSLPPTGNEQYF. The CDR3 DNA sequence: TGTGCCAGCAGTTTACCTCCTACAGGGAACGAGCAGTACTTC.

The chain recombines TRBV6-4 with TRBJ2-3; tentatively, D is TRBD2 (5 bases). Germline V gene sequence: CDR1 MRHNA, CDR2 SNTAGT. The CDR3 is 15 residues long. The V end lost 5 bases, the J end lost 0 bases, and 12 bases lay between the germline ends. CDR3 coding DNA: TGTGCCAGCAGTCACGGGGATTTAAGCACAGATACGCAGTATTTT. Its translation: CASSHGDLSTDTQYF.

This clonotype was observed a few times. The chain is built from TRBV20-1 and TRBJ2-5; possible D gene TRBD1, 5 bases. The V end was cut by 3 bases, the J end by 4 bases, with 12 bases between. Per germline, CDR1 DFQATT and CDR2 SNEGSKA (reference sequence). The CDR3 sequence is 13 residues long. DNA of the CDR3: TGCAGTGCTAGGGGCAATAGGGGAGAGACCCAGTACTTC. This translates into CSARGNRGETQYF.

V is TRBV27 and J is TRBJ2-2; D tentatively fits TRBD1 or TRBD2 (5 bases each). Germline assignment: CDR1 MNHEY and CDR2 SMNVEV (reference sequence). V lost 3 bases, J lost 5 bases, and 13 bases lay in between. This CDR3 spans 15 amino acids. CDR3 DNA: TGTGCCAGCAGTTTTGGTCGCTGGGGGACCGGGGAGCTGTTTTTT. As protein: CASSFGRWGTGELFF.

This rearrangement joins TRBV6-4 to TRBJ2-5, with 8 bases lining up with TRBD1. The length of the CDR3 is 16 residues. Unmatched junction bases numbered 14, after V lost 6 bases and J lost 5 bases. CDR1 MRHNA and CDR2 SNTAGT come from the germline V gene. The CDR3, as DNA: TGTGCCAGCAGGGGCCCCCGACAGGGGTTGGGTGAGACCCAGTACTTC. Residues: CASRGPRQGLGETQYF.

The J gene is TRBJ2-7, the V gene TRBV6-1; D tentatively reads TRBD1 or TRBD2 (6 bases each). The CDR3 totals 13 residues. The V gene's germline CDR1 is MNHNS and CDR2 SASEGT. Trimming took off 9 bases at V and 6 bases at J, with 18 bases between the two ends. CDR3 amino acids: CARSRGLGPEQYF. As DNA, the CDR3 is TGTGCCAGGAGCAGGGGACTTGGGCCCGAGCAGTACTTC.

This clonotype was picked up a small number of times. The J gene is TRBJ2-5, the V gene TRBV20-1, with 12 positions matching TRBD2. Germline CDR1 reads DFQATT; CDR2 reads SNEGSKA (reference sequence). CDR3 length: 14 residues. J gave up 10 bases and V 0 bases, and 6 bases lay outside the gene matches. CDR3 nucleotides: TGCAGTGCTAGAGACGACCTAGCGGGAGGGGACCAGTACTTC. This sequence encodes CSARDDLAGGDQYF.

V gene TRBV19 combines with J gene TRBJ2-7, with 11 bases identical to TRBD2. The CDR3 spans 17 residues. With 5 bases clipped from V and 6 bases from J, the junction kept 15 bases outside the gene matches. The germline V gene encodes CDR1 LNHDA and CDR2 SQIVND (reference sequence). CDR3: CASSAKRSTSGILEQYF. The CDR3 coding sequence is TGTGCCAGTAGTGCTAAAAGATCGACTAGCGGGATCCTCGAGCAGTACTTC.

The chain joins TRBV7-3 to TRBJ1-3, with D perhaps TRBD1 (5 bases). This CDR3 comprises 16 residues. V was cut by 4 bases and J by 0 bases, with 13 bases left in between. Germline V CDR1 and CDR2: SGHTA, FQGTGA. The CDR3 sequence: CASSSGSRGSGNTIYF. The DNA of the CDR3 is TGTGCCAGCAGCTCCGGCTCAAGGGGCTCTGGAAACACCATATATTTT.

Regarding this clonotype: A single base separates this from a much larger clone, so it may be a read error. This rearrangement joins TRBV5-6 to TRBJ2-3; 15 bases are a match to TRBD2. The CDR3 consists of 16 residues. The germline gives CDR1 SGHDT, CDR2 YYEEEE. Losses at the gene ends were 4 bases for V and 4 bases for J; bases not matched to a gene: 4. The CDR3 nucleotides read TGTGCCAGCAGCCGAGGACTAGCGGGAGGGCCAGATACGCAGTATTTT. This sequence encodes CASSRGLAGGPDTQYF.

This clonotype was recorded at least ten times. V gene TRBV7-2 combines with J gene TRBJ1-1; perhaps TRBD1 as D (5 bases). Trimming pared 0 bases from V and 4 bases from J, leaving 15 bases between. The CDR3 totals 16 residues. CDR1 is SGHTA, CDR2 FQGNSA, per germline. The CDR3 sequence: CASSLAQVDGSTEAFF. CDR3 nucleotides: TGTGCCAGCAGCTTAGCACAGGTCGACGGGTCCACTGAAGCTTTCTTT.

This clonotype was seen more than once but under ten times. The CDR3 reads CSAGGDNYGYTF. The DNA of the CDR3 is TGCAGCGCCGGAGGGGATAACTATGGCTACACCTTC. The chain uses TRBV29-1 and TRBJ1-2, with D possibly being TRBD1 (5 bases). The CDR3 loop spans 12 amino acids. Germline CDR1 SQVTM, CDR2 ANQGSEA. V was trimmed by 7 bases and J by 1 base, leaving 10 bases between them.

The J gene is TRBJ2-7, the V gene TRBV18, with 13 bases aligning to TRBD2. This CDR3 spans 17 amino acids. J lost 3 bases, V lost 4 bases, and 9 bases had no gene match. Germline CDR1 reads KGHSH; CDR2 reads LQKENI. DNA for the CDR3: TGTGCCAGCTCACGTACTAGCGGGAGGGCCCTCGGCTACGAGCAGTACTTC. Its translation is CASSRTSGRALGYEQYF.